This TCR beta chain was profiled in a study of shared clonotypes between healthy human individuals. CDR3 length: 15 amino acids. The ends were cut back, 6 bases at V and 1 base at J, with 15 bases in the middle. Per germline, CDR1 MNHEY and CDR2 SMNVEV (reference sequence). Assay used: immunoSEQ multiplex PCR; TCRdb lists only in-frame clones, some missing. This table holds about 120,000 clones, over 65% found once. Material: memory CD8+ T cells sorted from blood. The subset was: CD45RO+ cells pooled with CCR7-negative TemRA cells. The TCR originated in a woman between 25 and 40 years old in good health. V is TRBV27 and J is TRBJ2-5; D might be TRBD1 or TRBD2, each matching 5 bases. The CDR3 region is CASRDTGAAQETQYF. CDR3 coding DNA: TGTGCCAGCAGAGACACCGGGGCAGCCCAAGAGACCCAGTACTTC.